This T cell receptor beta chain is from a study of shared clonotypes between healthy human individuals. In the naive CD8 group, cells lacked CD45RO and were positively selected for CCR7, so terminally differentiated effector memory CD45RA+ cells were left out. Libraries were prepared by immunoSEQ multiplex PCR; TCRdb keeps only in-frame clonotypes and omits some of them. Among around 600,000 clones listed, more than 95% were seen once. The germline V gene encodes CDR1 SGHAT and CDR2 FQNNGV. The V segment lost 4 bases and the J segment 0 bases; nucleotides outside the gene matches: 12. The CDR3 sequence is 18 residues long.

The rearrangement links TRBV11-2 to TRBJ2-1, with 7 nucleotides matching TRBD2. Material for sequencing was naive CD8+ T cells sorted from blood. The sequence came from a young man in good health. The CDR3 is CASSYNLYGGNSYNEQFF. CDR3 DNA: TGTGCCAGCAGCTACAATTTGTACGGGGGGAACTCCTACAATGAGCAGTTCTTC.